This TCR beta chain was sequenced for a study of cytomegalovirus exposure and HLA in healthy donors (dated by TCRdb to about 2017). Regarding the complete study: An earlier analysis of about 530 of the donors reported roughly 300 Gb of sequence data and 117 million unique TCR beta sequences obtained from about 170 million T cells. Because of strong linkage in the cohort, 5 or 6 DR-DQ haplotypes were treated as single units for association and clustering. Donor age, sex, ethnicity and CMV serostatus were compiled together with the repertoire data. Among about 400 genotyped donors of the cohort, an average of around 250,000 unique TCR beta nucleotide sequences was sequenced per donor, of which 15% to 20% were non-productive. The number of typed donors differed by locus: about 620-640 for A, B, C, DRB1 and DQB1; approximately 540 for DQA1; approximately 600 for DPA1; and 400 to 480 for DPB1. The study profiled the T cell repertoires of 500 to 800 subjects by immunosequencing and related them to cytomegalovirus serostatus. Of the 398 genotyped donors, roughly 80% fell in the genetic ancestry cluster associated with self-reported Caucasian donors. To decide whether each TCR beta V gene segment behaved as functional or pseudogenic, an earlier analysis of nearly 600 of the donors relied on high-throughput TCR beta sequencing. In a later analysis, previously published TCR beta repertoires from fewer than 750 donors were re-analyzed and high-resolution HLA genotyping was added so that TCR occurrence patterns could be studied. Around 330 gigabases of sequencing data and around 85 million unique TCR sequences made up an early release that covered 500 to 700 HLA-typed donors. To predict cytomegalovirus infection status, the study brought together high-throughput TCR immunosequencing, statistical association of individual TCRs with disease status, and machine learning. Class I and class II HLA loci were covered by the typing at four-digit resolution. Besides the first cohort of more than 650 subjects, a separate validation cohort made up of about 120 different subjects was used. The study was designed to test whether signatures of past pathogen exposure could be identified by cataloging public T cell receptors. In the later analysis, no new phenotypic data were used to find candidate immune exposures; instead, reliance was placed on TCR beta sequences and their occurrence across donors. A later genetic analysis took genome-wide SNP genotypes for about three fifths of the 666 donors and used that subset as a discovery cohort. Every discovery cohort repertoire had been produced on one sequencing platform.

General findings and caveats noted by the study authors: Linkage disequilibrium might explain the correlated functional status among segregating V segments, but an unknown experimental factor could not be excluded. According to a later analysis, parvovirus B19, influenza, CMV and Epstein-Barr virus appeared linked to several top co-occurrence clusters. Strong co-occurrence of HLA alleles, especially DR and DQ, made assigning TCR associations to individual alleles difficult. Because some donors lacked HLA typing at each locus, the association tests relied only on the typed subset. Some IMGT-functional V segments, including TRBV6-2 and TRBV6-3, could not be told apart with the 87-base-pair reads, so those segments were excluded. Specific HLA alleles were associated with roughly 17,000 TCR beta sequences at a false discovery rate of 0.05 in a later analysis. The sequencing pipeline was judged likely to have produced a cluster of highly shared sequence variants as a technical artifact. An earlier analysis of some 560 of the donors showed that most TCR beta V segments appeared in productive rearrangements either about 87% or about 30% of the time, which broadly matched IMGT annotations. Because counts were too low, roughly 16 rarely observed V segments, including chromosome 9 orphons, were left out of the earlier analysis of about 500 of the donors. Cytomegalovirus status was reported to be diagnosed by the classifier with high specificity and sensitivity in both the original and validation cohorts. A further reported finding was that TCR beta sequences accurately predicted the HLA-A and HLA-B alleles for most subjects in the first cohort. Compared with equally common non-associated chains, HLA-associated TCR beta chains in a later analysis were more clonally expanded and had lower generation probabilities. CMV serostatus was the only immune exposure information available for the cohort. While some public TCRs were present in many individuals, most TCR sequences turned up only very rarely across donors. In a later genetic analysis, fewer N-insertions in productive TCRs were reported among donors in an Asian-associated ancestry cluster than the roughly 710-donor mean. In a later analysis, most CMV-associated TCR beta chains were found to appear HLA-restricted, with HLA associations seemingly driven largely by CMV exposure. A later genetic analysis associated a missense DCLRE1C variant with V-gene and J-gene trimming of TCR beta chains, and an independent cohort replicated the association. Sequencing depth was assumed to be roughly uniform across donors in the presence/absence analyses, though that assumption may not hold. In the study, approximately 160 TCR beta chains were listed as associated with cytomegalovirus. A few of the identified cytomegalovirus-associated TCR beta chains were confirmed in vitro to be specific for cytomegalovirus antigens. The authors suggested that the approach could potentially be generalized to other disease states and immunological phenotypes. This cohort had only TCR beta chains sequenced, and the lack of alpha or paired-chain data limited which features could be detected. According to a later analysis, TCR association rates differed among HLA loci, with DRB1 alleles showing the most associated TCRs and HLA-C alleles showing the fewest.

The cohort consisted of 650 to 700 healthy bone marrow donors. At the time of sampling, all cohort members were nominally healthy, though unrecorded immune exposures were likely present. The donor tested CMV seropositive, placing the donor among the approximately 290 seropositive members of the cohort. Each donor provided a peripheral blood sample, and peripheral blood mononuclear cells were used for TCR beta sequencing. Genomic DNA extraction from the blood cell samples was performed with the Qiagen DNeasy Blood Extraction Kit. Notes on this clone: This receptor's antigen is unknown.

The germline V end is reduced by 3 bases and the J end by 4 bases; junction bases left unmatched: 9. Counted from cysteine to phenylalanine, this CDR3 has 16 amino acids. Kept here is only the CDR3 DNA, which spans 48 bases and is read in frame from base 1. The germline V gene supplies CDR1 SGHRS and CDR2 YFSETQ. Preparation of the library involved the immunoSEQ multiplex PCR assay. The multiplex PCR relied on a mix of 60 forward primers for TCR Vbeta segments and 13 reverse primers for TCR Jbeta segments. The CDR3 region of rearranged TCR beta genes was amplified from genomic DNA by a multiplex PCR assay. Amplified TCR beta libraries were sequenced as 87-base-pair reads on the Illumina HiSeq System. The authors processed their data as follows. Across the roughly 600 repertoires, a later analysis counted approximately 75 million unique TCR beta chains, roughly 11 million of which were shared by at least two donors. A nearest-neighbor algorithm error-corrected the raw reads and collapsed the reads into unique sequences, merging closely related sequences to remove PCR and sequencing errors. CDR3 sequences were aligned to IMGT reference sequences to assign V, D and J gene segments. For a sequence to be retained, a match of at least six nucleotides to both a V gene segment and a J gene segment was required. A rearrangement counted as productive if the CDR3 had no stop codons and remained in frame with V and J, and every other rearrangement counted as non-productive. CDR3 was defined by IMGT convention, running from the second conserved V-encoded cysteine to the conserved J-encoded phenylalanine. In an earlier analysis of roughly 580 of the donors, sequences lacking an unambiguous match to a single V gene segment were excluded. In an earlier analysis of approximately 560 of the donors, a V segment was called functional when productive rearrangements were above 56.7%, and segregating when the standard deviation between donors exceeded 5%. A statistical classification framework was built for diagnosing cytomegalovirus status from the catalog of TCR beta chain sequences. A later analysis assigned V and J genes by comparing TCR nucleotide sequences with IMGT/GENE-DB human TR gene sequences. A later analysis assigned CDR3 sequences and most-parsimonious VDJ recombination scenarios with the TCRdist pipeline. A later analysis defined each TCR beta chain by its CDR3 amino acid sequence plus V-gene family, and excluded reads lacking a unique V-gene family. To address suspected cross-contamination and a sequencing artifact, a later analysis removed several hundred highly shared, low-generation-probability nucleotide sequences. In a later analysis, a clonal expansion index for each public chain was calculated from normalized within-repertoire ranks of inferred template counts. In a later analysis, generation probabilities were computed with a VDJ recombination model fitted to out-of-frame rearrangements, and the resulting probabilities were checked against IGoR. A later analysis scored TCR-TCR, TCR-HLA and TCR-CMV co-occurrence with hypergeometric tests, applying a repertoire-size bias correction to TCR pairs. To estimate false discovery rates, a later analysis permuted the HLA or CMV assignments 20 times. In a later analysis, co-occurring TCRs were grouped using DBSCAN, with TCRdist sequence similarity added in when clustering inside HLA-allele-positive subsets. Repertoires with fewer than 30,000 or more than 120,000 public chains, plus five repertoires with anomalous nucleotide sharing, were excluded from co-occurrence clustering. Entries here come from immuneACCESS through TCRdb and include only in-frame sequences with V and J called. Some clones fail to appear in such tables; in the studies checked, an unresolved V gene covers under half of the shortfall, and the cause of the remainder is unknown. The V and J calls and clone size are taken from that table; D and trimming were inferred from the DNA. This sample's clone table shows some 150,000 clones. Roughly 0.83% of the sample rests with the top ten.

Input material: PBMCs. The sequence was obtained from a young woman in good health and CMV-seropositive. The chain is made from TRBV5-1 and TRBJ2-2, and 7 bases in between align with TRBD2. The nucleotide sequence reads TGCGCCAGCAGCTCAGATGCTAGCGGTCGCACCGGGGAGCTGTTTTTT. Its translation reads: CASSSDASGRTGELFF.